Detailed here is one T cell receptor beta chain. This sample was included in a study of brain T cells in children with intractable seizures. Assay used: immunoSEQ multiplex PCR; TCRdb lists only in-frame clones, some missing. The table lists just under 65,000 clones, approximately 94% of them singletons. The CDR3 has 13 amino acids. With 9 bases removed from V and 1 base from J, the gap between germline ends came to 12 bases. Sequencing was limited to surgery cases with top T cell transcript signatures in brain tissue. Sample: peripheral blood, taken at surgery. The chain links TRBV12-3 or TRBV12-4 to TRBJ1-1, with no clear D. The clonotype comes from a boy in the first two years of life with focal cortical dysplasia and intractable seizures. Written as DNA, the CDR3 is TGTGCCAGTAAAGACTCCCCGAACACTGAAGCTTTCTTT. It is translated as CASKDSPNTEAFF.